These 15 T cell receptor beta chains originate from one sample sequenced in a study of cytomegalovirus exposure and HLA in healthy donors. The assay was immunoSEQ multiplex PCR, and TCRdb's table has in-frame clones only and misses some. The sample includes 250,000 to 300,000 clones, approximately 86% seen only once; the top ten take over 0.95%. Sequenced: PBMCs. These receptors originate from a woman under 30 in good health and CMV-seronegative.

The chain joins TRBV6-6 to TRBJ2-1, with 9 bases matching TRBD1. V shed 5 bases and J 8 bases; nucleotides not matched to a gene: 10. The CDR3 runs to 15 residues. Germline assignment: CDR1 MNHNY and CDR2 SVGAGI (reference sequence). DNA of the CDR3: TGTGCCAGCAGTCCCTCCGGACAGGGGTTCGATGAGCAGTTCTTC. It is translated as CASSPSGQGFDEQFF.

This clone appeared a few times. The chain combines TRBV5-1 with TRBJ1-2; maybe TRBD1 (6 bases). The germline gives CDR1 SGHRS, CDR2 YFSETQ. Between the trimmed V and J ends, which lost 4 bases and 2 bases, there was a span of 12 bases. The CDR3 extends over 14 amino acids. CDR3 bases: TGCGCCAGCAGCGCTCCGGGACACAACTATGGCTACACCTTC. It translates to CASSAPGHNYGYTF.

This chain connects TRBV19 to TRBJ1-1, with 11 bases lining up with TRBD1. The ends lost 5 bases at V and 2 bases at J; junction bases unmatched: 7. Per germline, CDR1 LNHDA and CDR2 SQIVND (reference sequence). CDR3 length equals 16 residues. The CDR3: CASSDDGTGGNTEAFF. The CDR3 region has the DNA TGTGCCAGTAGTGACGATGGGACAGGGGGAAACACTGAAGCTTTCTTT.

This clone was seen only once. The V gene is TRBV11-3, the J gene TRBJ2-7; perhaps TRBD2 as D (7 bases). Germline V lookup: CDR1 SGHNT, CDR2 YENEEA. The CDR3 spans 15 residues. V gave up 5 bases and J gave up 1 base, with 15 bases separating them. In nucleotides, the CDR3 is TGTGCCAGCAGCCCCAGGAGGGGGGGATCCTACGAGCAGTACTTC. Its protein is CASSPRRGGSYEQYF.

The V call is TRBV10-3, the J call TRBJ1-1; 7 bases are shared with TRBD1. Germline CDR1 reads ENHRY; CDR2 reads SYGVKD. J lost 8 bases, V lost 1 base, and 4 bases had no gene match. The CDR3 loop spans 13 amino acids. The CDR3 DNA reads TGTGCCATCAGTGAGTACGGCAGGGGGGAAGCTTTCTTT. Translation: CAISEYGRGEAFF.

The table lists this clone with a count of one. The chain has TRBV11-2 and TRBJ1-3, with D tentatively TRBD1 (5 bases). The CDR3 totals 13 residues. Deletions cut 5 bases from V and 5 bases from J, with 10 bases between. The germline V gene has CDR1 SGHAT and CDR2 FQNNGV. The CDR3 sequence is CASSQTGRNTIYF. The CDR3 DNA reads TGTGCCAGCAGCCAAACAGGCCGAAACACCATATATTTT.

This chain uses TRBV9 with TRBJ2-2; tentative D call: TRBD1 (6 bases). Germline V gives CDR1 SGDLS, CDR2 YYNGEE. V was trimmed by 4 bases and J by 2 bases, leaving 15 bases between them. The CDR3 sequence is 16 residues long. CDR3 bases: TGTGCCAGCAGCCCGCGCCCGGGACACAACACCGGGGAGCTGTTTTTT. Protein sequence: CASSPRPGHNTGELFF.

The chain carries TRBV30 and TRBJ2-7, with 11 nucleotides matching TRBD2. CDR1 is GTSNPN and CDR2 is SVGIG in the germline V gene (reference sequence). V gave up 0 bases and J gave up 3 bases; unmatched junction bases: 1. The CDR3 has 14 amino acids. The CDR3 reads CAWSVTSGGYEQYF. CDR3 in DNA: TGTGCCTGGAGTGTAACTAGCGGGGGCTACGAGCAGTACTTC.

This chain uses TRBV6-1 with TRBJ2-3; 9 bases agree with TRBD1. CDR1 MNHNS and CDR2 SASEGT come from the germline V gene. J lost 3 bases, V lost 4 bases, and 14 bases had no gene match. The CDR3 covers 18 residues. The CDR3 bases are TGTGCCAGCAGTGGGGACAGGGTGTGGGGGGGCCGGACAGATACGCAGTATTTT. Protein product: CASSGDRVWGGRTDTQYF.

J is TRBJ1-2 and V is TRBV27; D possibly corresponds to TRBD1 (6 bases). The V end was cut by 4 bases, the J end by 4 bases, with 13 bases between. Germline V gives CDR1 MNHEY, CDR2 SMNVEV (reference sequence). This CDR3 contains 14 residues. DNA of the CDR3: TGTGCCAGCAGTTCGTCTGGGGGCGGCTATGGCTACACCTTC. Translation: CASSSSGGGYGYTF.

The chain is built from TRBV5-1 and TRBJ2-5, with 11 nucleotides matching TRBD2. CDR1 is SGHRS, CDR2 YFSETQ, per germline. This CDR3 has 16 residues. V gave up 0 bases and J gave up 4 bases; unmatched junction bases: 5. CDR3 residues: CASSLAASGRIETQYF. CDR3 nucleotide sequence: TGCGCCAGCAGCTTGGCAGCTAGCGGGAGGATAGAGACCCAGTACTTC.

V is TRBV2 and J is TRBJ2-2, with a weak D call TRBD2 (5 bases). The CDR3 loop spans 14 amino acids. The ends were cut back, 6 bases at V and 5 bases at J, with 13 bases in the middle. Germline V CDR1 and CDR2: SNHLY, FYNNEI. CDR3 sequence (DNA): TGTGCCAGCAGGCCTGAGGGTTCGACCGGGGAGCTGTTTTTT. Its translation is CASRPEGSTGELFF.

This clone was recorded once. V is TRBV18 and J is TRBJ2-7; the match to TRBD1 covers 8 bases. Losses at the gene ends were 8 bases for V and 0 bases for J; bases not matched to a gene: 6. CDR3 length equals 14 residues. Germline lookup yields CDR1 KGHSH and CDR2 LQKENI. CDR3 DNA: TGTGCCAGCCTAACAGGGGGGCACTCCTACGAGCAGTACTTC. It translates to CASLTGGHSYEQYF.

The rearrangement uses TRBV4-1 and TRBJ2-7; 8 bases agree with TRBD1. The CDR3 has 14 amino acids. V gave up 6 bases and J gave up 9 bases; unmatched junction bases: 13. CDR1 and CDR2 (germline): MGHRA, YSYEKL. The CDR3, as DNA: TGCGCCAGCAGTCCCACTCACAGGGGGTTCGGGCAGTACTTC. This codes for CASSPTHRGFGQYF.

The V call is TRBV7-8, the J call TRBJ2-7, with 8 positions matching TRBD2. Germline V gene data show CDR1 as SGHVS and CDR2 as FQNEAQ. The CDR3 runs 14 residues. The junction had 4 bases not matched to a gene; V was cut back by 4 bases and J by 2 bases. The CDR3, as DNA: TGTGCCAGCAGCTCCCCCGGGAGGGCCTACGAGCAGTACTTC. Amino acid sequence: CASSSPGRAYEQYF.